The source of this T cell receptor (beta chain) is a study of Ad26.COV2.S vaccination and SARS-CoV-2 variants. Sequencing used immunoSEQ multiplex PCR; TCRdb keeps in-frame clones, though not all of them. Of 350,000 to 400,000 clones listed, approximately 91% are singletons. This clone showed up just a few times. The length of the CDR3 is 15 residues. The germline CDR1 and CDR2 sequences are SGHAT and FQDESV (reference sequence). The ends were cut back, 5 bases at V and 13 bases at J, with 21 bases in the middle. Regarding treatment: approximately 18 received Ad26.COV2.S at low or high dose, single or two shots; about 5 received placebo; per-sample allocation not given. Collection of the samples took place on day 63 after the first injection of vaccine or placebo.

The chain carries TRBV11-1 and TRBJ1-6, with D tentatively TRBD1 (5 bases). This material consisted of peripheral blood, taken in a trial of Ad26.COV2.S vaccine versus placebo. This clonotype was obtained from a person aged 18-60 years who received the Ad26.COV2.S COVID-19 vaccine or a placebo. The CDR3 coding sequence is TGTGCCAGCAGCCAAGTGACAGCGCTTCGGTCCCCCCTCCACTTT. Amino acid sequence: CASSQVTALRSPLHF.